This note documents a single T cell receptor beta chain sequence. Its target is not known. The junction and the germline gene differ at one end; a read error may be behind it. The CDR3 loop spans 16 amino acids. CDR1 and CDR2 from the germline V gene are SGHTA and FQGNSA. This sample was taken from a study of T cells in Graves' hyperthyroidism and ophthalmopathy. In making diagnoses, clinical symptoms, serum thyroxine and TRAb, thyroid ultrasound and orbital computed tomography were all used. RNA transcripts served as the template for amplifying TCR beta CDR3 regions. The HTBI primer set served for first-round RT-PCR of the TCR CDR3. TCRdb ran MiXCR on the multiplex PCR reads and lists one entry per CDR3 protein. The sample lists 500,000 to 650,000 distinct CDR3 sequences, over 45% occurring once. Whole-study findings and limits: Blood also showed most of the thyroid clonotypes that were expanded above 0.001. Model output signaled ophthalmopathy a median around 6.9 months ahead of onset.

The TCR sequence derives from an adult woman with Graves' disease, either hyperthyroidism or ophthalmopathy (not recorded which). Sequences were obtained from peripheral blood or thyroid tissue (not recorded which). V usage is TRBV7-2 and J usage is TRBJ2-7, with D possibly matching TRBD1 (6 bases). CDR3 nucleotides: TGTGCCAGCAGTTACTCGCTACAGGGAATCACCTACAAGCAGTACTTC. It is translated as CASSYSLQGITYKQYF.